These T cell receptor beta chains were read from a single sample in a study of T cells after yellow fever vaccination. TCRdb re-called the 5' RACE reads with MiXCR, one entry per CDR3 protein. This table has 400,000 or so distinct CDR3 sequences, around 6.5% appearing once. Here the sequenced sample was PBMCs, taken 5 days after the yellow fever booster vaccination. The source is a man between 25 and 39 years old who received the YFV17D yellow fever vaccine. Both conserved end residues are part of each CDR3. D genes are given only for firm matches. Part of the rows lack a size; the others show once, few, many or a class for expanded clones.

CASSLEGSSGGQYF	TGCGCCAGCAGCTTGGAGGGGAGCTCCGGGGGGCAGTACTTC	NA	TRBJ2-7	TRBV5-1	few
CASSVADTDYEQYF	TGTGCCAGCAGCGTAGCGGACACAGACTACGAGCAGTACTTC	NA	TRBJ2-7	TRBV9	few
CASSLGGWGRTEAFF	TGCGCCAGCAGCTTGGGAGGATGGGGGCGGACTGAAGCTTTCTTT	NA	TRBJ1-1	TRBV5-1	many
CSAAPSGVGGELFF	TGCAGTGCTGCCCCATCAGGGGTCGGCGGGGAGCTGTTTTTT	NA	TRBJ2-2	TRBV20-1	many
CASSLTEGRGYEQYF	TGTGCCAGCAGCTTAACCGAGGGCCGTGGATACGAGCAGTACTTC	NA	TRBJ2-7	TRBV7-8	NA
CSAPGTGSYEQYF	TGCAGTGCTCCCGGGACAGGATCCTACGAGCAGTACTTC	TRBD1	TRBJ2-7	TRBV20-1	few
CASSLAVAGVNEQFF	TGCGCCAGCAGCTTGGCTGTAGCGGGAGTAAATGAGCAGTTCTTC	TRBD2	TRBJ2-1	TRBV5-1	NA
CASSPAGTQVSYEQYF	TGTGCCAGCAGCCCCGCCGGGACTCAAGTCTCCTACGAGCAGTACTTC	NA	TRBJ2-7	TRBV7-2	many
CASSRDRQSYEQYF	TGTGCCAGCAGCCGGGACAGGCAATCCTACGAGCAGTACTTC	TRBD1	TRBJ2-7	TRBV11-2	many
CSVDVLTDTQYF	TGCAGCGTTGATGTACTCACAGATACGCAGTATTTT	NA	TRBJ2-3	TRBV29-1	NA
CASSFGTSQQYF	TGTGCCAGCAGTTTTGGGACTAGCCAGCAGTACTTC	TRBD2	TRBJ2-7	TRBV12-3/TRBV12-4	many
CASSLVQNEKLFF	TGTGCCAGCAGTTTAGTGCAGAATGAAAAACTGTTTTTT	NA	TRBJ1-4	TRBV12-3/TRBV12-4	few
CSVEDWDRGRSNEQFF	TGCAGCGTTGAAGATTGGGATAGGGGCAGGAGTAATGAGCAGTTCTTC	NA	TRBJ2-1	TRBV29-1	many
CASVLGLLSNQPQHF	TGTGCCAGCGTTTTAGGACTCCTTAGCAATCAGCCCCAGCATTTT	NA	TRBJ1-5	TRBV2	many
CASSLSRLPTQYF	TGTGCCAGCAGCCTATCTAGACTCCCCACGCAGTATTTT	NA	TRBJ2-3	TRBV3-1	many
CASSGSGSTDTQYF	TGTGCCAGCAGTGGTAGCGGAAGCACAGATACGCAGTATTTT	NA	TRBJ2-3	TRBV12-3/TRBV12-4	many
CASSVQGRNTEAFF	TGCGCCAGCAGCGTACAGGGGCGGAACACTGAAGCTTTCTTT	TRBD1	TRBJ1-1	TRBV5-1	few
CASSFDRSNSYTF	TGTGCCAGCAGCTTTGACAGGTCGAATAGCTACACCTTC	NA	TRBJ1-2	TRBV7-3	few
CSAPILAGGRNEQFF	TGCAGTGCTCCAATACTAGCGGGAGGGCGGAATGAGCAGTTCTTC	TRBD2	TRBJ2-1	TRBV20-1	many
CASSPNSPSPYEQYF	TGTGCCAGCAGCCCTAACAGTCCAAGTCCCTACGAGCAGTACTTC	NA	TRBJ2-7	TRBV12-3/TRBV12-4	many
CASSSYAFYEQYF	TGTGCCAGCAGCTCATACGCATTCTACGAGCAGTACTTC	NA	TRBJ2-7	TRBV3-1	many
CASSCLAGNTSEQFF	TGTGCCAGCAGCTGTCTAGCGGGAAACACCAGTGAGCAGTTCTTC	NA	TRBJ2-1	TRBV21-1	few
CATSEGLSSYNEQFF	TGTGCCACCAGTGAGGGACTTAGCTCCTACAATGAGCAGTTCTTC	NA	TRBJ2-1	TRBV24-1	NA
CASRSGPSEPSTDTQYF	TGTGCCAGCAGATCAGGACCGAGCGAGCCTAGCACAGATACGCAGTATTTT	NA	TRBJ2-3	TRBV6-2/TRBV6-3	few
CASRESSGNTIYF	TGTGCCAGCAGGGAGAGCTCTGGAAACACCATATATTTT	NA	TRBJ1-3	TRBV5-5	many
CVSSRTGETEAFF	TGTGTCAGTAGTAGGACAGGGGAGACTGAAGCTTTCTTT	TRBD1	TRBJ1-1	TRBV19	NA
CASSYGTVTQETQYF	TGTGCCAGCAGTTACGGAACAGTAACCCAAGAGACCCAGTACTTC	NA	TRBJ2-5	TRBV6-5	many
CATSLTGLPQETQYF	TGTGCCACCAGCCTAACGGGACTACCACAAGAGACCCAGTACTTC	TRBD2	TRBJ2-5	TRBV3-1	few
CASSVAGQGATGELFF	TGTGCCAGCAGCGTAGCGGGACAGGGGGCCACCGGGGAGCTGTTTTTT	TRBD1	TRBJ2-2	TRBV5-5	many
CATSDRTGLETQYF	TGTGCCACCAGTGACCGGACGGGCTTGGAGACCCAGTACTTC	NA	TRBJ2-5	TRBV24-1	many
CSASIAGGRGYEQFF	TGCAGTGCTAGTATAGCGGGAGGGCGCGGCTATGAGCAGTTCTTC	TRBD2	TRBJ2-1	TRBV20-1	few
CASSRNRLADEQYF	TGTGCCAGCAGTAGGAACAGACTAGCGGACGAGCAGTACTTC	TRBD2	TRBJ2-7	TRBV9	many
CAWNRGVDTGELFF	TGTGCCTGGAACAGGGGAGTGGACACCGGGGAGCTGTTTTTT	TRBD1	TRBJ2-2	TRBV30	few
CATSRDGGDETQYF	TGTGCCACCAGCAGAGACGGAGGGGACGAGACCCAGTACTTC	NA	TRBJ2-5	TRBV15	many
CASSPLLSGTYEQYF	TGCGCCAGCAGCCCTCTTCTGTCGGGGACGTACGAGCAGTACTTC	NA	TRBJ2-7	TRBV4-3	few
CASSSVSGSSYEQYF	TGTGCCAGCAGCTCGGTCTCCGGGTCCTCCTACGAGCAGTACTTC	NA	TRBJ2-7	TRBV11-1	NA
CATSRGTEGEQYF	TGTGCCACCAGCAGAGGGACCGAAGGGGAGCAGTACTTC	NA	TRBJ2-7	TRBV15	many
CASSQGVWNEQFF	TGTGCCAGCAGTCAGGGGGTTTGGAATGAGCAGTTCTTC	TRBD1	TRBJ2-1	TRBV6-1	many
CSAAKGWTFYGYTF	TGCAGTGCGGCAAAAGGATGGACATTCTATGGCTACACCTTC	NA	TRBJ1-2	TRBV20-1	NA
CSARVSAEQRTQYF	TGCAGTGCTAGAGTGTCAGCGGAACAACGGACGCAGTATTTT	NA	TRBJ2-3	TRBV20-1	few
CSARGGPTYNEQFF	TGCAGTGCTAGAGGCGGGCCTACCTACAATGAGCAGTTCTTC	NA	TRBJ2-1	TRBV20-1	NA
CASSPTIRSGRAWNEQFF	TGTGCCAGCAGTCCTACAATCAGGAGCGGGAGGGCCTGGAATGAGCAGTTCTTC	TRBD2	TRBJ2-1	TRBV25-1	NA
CASSLGRTASSYEQYF	TGCGCCAGCAGCTTGGGTCGGACGGCAAGCTCCTACGAGCAGTACTTC	NA	TRBJ2-7	TRBV5-1	few
CASSFKRAGELFF	TGTGCCAGCAGTTTCAAGCGGGCCGGGGAGCTGTTTTTT	NA	TRBJ2-2	TRBV6-6	NA
CASSLRGLAGDEQFF	TGTGCCAGCAGCTTAAGGGGACTAGCGGGAGATGAGCAGTTCTTC	TRBD2	TRBJ2-1	TRBV7-2	many
CASSYSMATGELFF	TGTGCCAGCAGTTACTCGATGGCGACCGGGGAGCTGTTTTTT	NA	TRBJ2-2	TRBV6-2/TRBV6-3	NA
CASSRTSGSGTGELFF	TGTGCCAGCAGCCGAACTAGCGGGAGCGGCACCGGGGAGCTGTTTTTT	TRBD2	TRBJ2-2	TRBV12-3/TRBV12-4	many
CASKRVLAGRGETQYF	TGTGCCAGCAAAAGGGTTCTAGCGGGGCGCGGAGAGACCCAGTACTTC	TRBD2	TRBJ2-5	TRBV28	many
CASSPRQAGANVLTF	TGTGCCAGCAGCCCTCGACAGGCCGGGGCCAACGTCCTGACTTTC	NA	TRBJ2-6	TRBV7-9	NA
CAISESGYDTDTQYF	TGTGCCATCAGTGAGTCTGGGTATGACACAGATACGCAGTATTTT	NA	TRBJ2-3	TRBV10-3	few
CASSSGGHTDTQYF	TGTGCCAGCAGCTCCGGGGGGCACACAGATACGCAGTATTTT	NA	TRBJ2-3	TRBV7-9	few